Many counts were recorded for the clone carrying this T cell receptor beta chain. No antigen is known for it. The data derive from a study of response to subunit inactivated influenza vaccine. Study observations and caveats: It was suggested by the authors that few new T cells are recruited by each seasonal influenza vaccination.

TCRdb reprocessed the RT-PCR reads with MiXCR, giving one entry per CDR3 protein. The sample contains hundreds of thousands of distinct CDR3 sequences, around 14% of which appear only once. The sequence was obtained from a man aged 45 to 65 who received an inactivated influenza vaccine. This specimen consisted of PBMCs from blood, obtained roughly 12 days after vaccination.

The CDR3 region has the DNA TGTGCCAGCAGCCAAGAGGTCAGGGCCGAGCAGTACTTC. Residues: CASSQEVRAEQYF. V is TRBV3-1 and J is TRBJ2-7; TRBD1 is a possible D gene (5 bases). Per the germline V gene, CDR1 is LGHDT and CDR2 is YNNKEL (reference sequence). This CDR3 has 13 residues. V dropped 0 bases and J dropped 6 bases, with 9 bases sitting between them.